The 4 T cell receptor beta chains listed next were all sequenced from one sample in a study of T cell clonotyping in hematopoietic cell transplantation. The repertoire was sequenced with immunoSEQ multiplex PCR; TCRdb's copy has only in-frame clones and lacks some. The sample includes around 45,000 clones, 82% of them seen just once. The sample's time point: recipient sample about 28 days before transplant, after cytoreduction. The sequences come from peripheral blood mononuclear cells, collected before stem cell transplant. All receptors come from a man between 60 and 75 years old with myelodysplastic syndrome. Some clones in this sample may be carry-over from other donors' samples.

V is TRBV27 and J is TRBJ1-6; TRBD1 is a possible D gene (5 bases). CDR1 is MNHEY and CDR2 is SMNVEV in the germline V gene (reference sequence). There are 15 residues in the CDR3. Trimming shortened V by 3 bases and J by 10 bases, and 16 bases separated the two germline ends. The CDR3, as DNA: TGTGCCAGCAGTTTTTATGAGGGCTCAGGGTCACCCCTCCACTTT. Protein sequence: CASSFYEGSGSPLHF.

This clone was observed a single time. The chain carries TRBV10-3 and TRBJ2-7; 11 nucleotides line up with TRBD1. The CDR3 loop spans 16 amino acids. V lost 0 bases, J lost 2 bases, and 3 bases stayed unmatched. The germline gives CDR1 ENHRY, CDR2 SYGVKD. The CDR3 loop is CAISESGDRGAYEQYF. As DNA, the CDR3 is TGTGCCATCAGTGAGTCGGGGGACAGGGGGGCCTACGAGCAGTACTTC.

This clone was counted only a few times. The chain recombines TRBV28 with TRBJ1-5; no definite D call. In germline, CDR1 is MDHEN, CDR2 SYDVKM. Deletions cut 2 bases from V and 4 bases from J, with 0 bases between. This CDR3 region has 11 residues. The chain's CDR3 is CASSLNQPQHF. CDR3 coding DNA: TGTGCCAGCAGTTTAAATCAGCCCCAGCATTTT.

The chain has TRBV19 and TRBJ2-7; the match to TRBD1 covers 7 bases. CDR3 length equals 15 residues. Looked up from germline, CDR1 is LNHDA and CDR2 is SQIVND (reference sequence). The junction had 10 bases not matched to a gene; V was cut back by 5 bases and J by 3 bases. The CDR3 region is CASSVVGTASYEQYF. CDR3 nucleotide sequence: TGTGCCAGTAGTGTTGTCGGGACAGCCAGCTACGAGCAGTACTTC.